Presented here are 4 T cell receptor beta chains from one specimen sequenced in a study of post-analysis software for immune sequencing data. These TCRs are of unknown antigen specificity. The library was made from cDNA and included unique molecular identifiers. TCRdb independently ran MiXCR on the PCR reads; one entry per CDR3 protein. Among around 500,000 distinct CDR3 sequences, 30% to 40% were seen once, and the ten largest hold under 7%. Study-wide results and caveats: Higher frequency in patients than in controls was seen for a handful of TRBV segments, with TRBV5-6, TRBV5-1 and TRBV20-1 among them.

Sequenced: blood. The receptors stem from a girl aged 2-17 years with multiple sclerosis.

This clonotype was seen a handful of times. The chain uses TRBV6-6 and TRBJ2-7; the match to TRBD1 covers 10 bases. V dropped 0 bases and J dropped 6; count of bases not matched to a gene: 2. CDR1 and CDR2 (germline): MNHNY, SVGAGI (reference sequence). CDR3 size: 14 residues. The CDR3 loop reads CASSYSGTGVEQYF. The CDR3 nucleotides read TGTGCCAGCAGTTACTCCGGGACAGGGGTCGAGCAGTACTTC.

The chain uses TRBV5-5 and TRBJ2-5; 10 bases align to TRBD2. The CDR3 has 17 residues. Germline values: CDR1 SGHKS, CDR2 YYEKEE (reference sequence). Trimming cost V 4 bases and J 1 base; bases outside gene matches: 10. The CDR3 sequence is CASSPASGGVGQETQYF. In nucleotides, the CDR3 is TGTGCCAGCAGCCCCGCTAGCGGGGGCGTAGGCCAAGAGACCCAGTACTTC.

The chain has TRBV9 and TRBJ2-1; 10 bases map to TRBD2. The V segment lost 0 bases and the J segment 8 bases; nucleotides outside the gene matches: 17. Germline values: CDR1 SGDLS, CDR2 YYNGEE. This CDR3 has 19 amino acids. The CDR3 spells CASSVGPSGGHGSAHEQFF. The DNA of the CDR3 is TGTGCCAGCAGCGTAGGGCCTAGCGGGGGCCACGGGTCTGCTCATGAGCAGTTCTTC.

The rearrangement joins TRBV5-1 to TRBJ2-7; 12 bases are a match to TRBD2. Trimming cost V 0 bases and J 2 bases; bases outside gene matches: 0. The CDR3 consists of 15 residues. Germline V gives CDR1 SGHRS, CDR2 YFSETQ. The CDR3 spells CASSLASGGAYEQYF. In DNA, the CDR3 is TGCGCCAGCAGCTTGGCTAGCGGGGGGGCCTACGAGCAGTACTTC.